These 20 T cell receptor beta chains came from one sample sequenced in a study of radiotherapy plus CTLA-4 blockade in lung cancer. Clones were sequenced by immunoSEQ multiplex PCR, and TCRdb holds only the in-frame ones, with some missing. The sample consists of some 1,500 clones, 70% to 90% of them appearing once. Material: tumor tissue, obtained from a patient treated with radiotherapy plus ipilimumab. These receptors all come from a human donor with non-small cell lung cancer who had a complete response to radiotherapy plus ipilimumab.

The chain combines TRBV10-1 with TRBJ2-3; the D is unclear. The CDR3 runs to 14 residues. V lost 0 bases to trimming and J lost 5 bases, with 9 bases between them. The V gene's germline CDR1 is WNHNN and CDR2 SYGVQD (reference sequence). The CDR3 DNA follows: TGCGCCAGCAGTGAGTCCAATGGGGAAGATACGCAGTATTTT. Its protein is CASSESNGEDTQYF.

The chain joins TRBV6-6 to TRBJ1-4; 8 bases map to TRBD1. Germline V gene data show CDR1 as MNHNY and CDR2 as SVGAGI (reference sequence). V was pared by 0 bases and J by 7 bases, with 4 bases of the junction left unmatched. CDR3 length: 15 residues. The CDR3 loop reads CASSYSRDRSEKLFF. For the CDR3, the DNA is TGTGCCAGCAGTTACTCCCGGGACAGGAGTGAAAAACTGTTTTTT.

DNA of the CDR3: TGTGCCAGCAGCTTATTCGCAGGGGAGCGTGAAAAACTGTTTTTT. Translating it yields CASSLFAGEREKLFF. The J gene is TRBJ1-4, the V gene TRBV7-2; D is possibly TRBD1 (6 bases). This CDR3 comprises 15 residues. The germline V gene encodes CDR1 SGHTA and CDR2 FQGNSA. Trimming removed 2 bases from V and 7 bases from J, with 14 bases in between. Looking up the rest from reference TRBV7-2 and TRBJ1-4 gives the full variable domain: GAGVSQSPSNKVTEKGKDVELRCDPISGHTALYWYRQSLGQGLEFLIYFQGNSAPDKSGLPSDRFSAERTGGSVSTLTIQRTQQEDSAVYLCASSLFAGEREKLFFGSGTQLSVL.

The chain carries TRBV5-1 and TRBJ2-1; 7 bases agree with TRBD1. Germline CDR1 SGHRS, CDR2 YFSETQ. The CDR3 length is 12 residues. The J segment lost 6 bases and the V segment lost 6 bases, leaving 3 bases of the junction unmatched. CDR3 sequence reads: CASTWDSNEQFF. The CDR3, as DNA: TGCGCCAGCACCTGGGACAGCAATGAGCAGTTCTTC.

The chain carries TRBV7-6 and TRBJ2-1; 10 bases are shared with TRBD1. The V gene end was trimmed by 3 bases and the J gene end by 8 bases; junction bases not matched to a gene: 13. The CDR3 contains 17 residues. Germline CDR1 and CDR2: SGHVS and FNYEAQ. The CDR3 nucleotides are TGTGCCAGCAGCTTTCTTCCATCCCGGGACAGGGGCCATGAGCAGTTCTTC. It translates to CASSFLPSRDRGHEQFF.

The genes are TRBV9 and TRBJ2-3; TRBD2 aligns across 8 bases. CDR1 and CDR2 from the germline V gene are SGDLS and YYNGEE. With 6 bases clipped from V and 3 bases from J, the junction kept 9 bases outside the gene matches. This CDR3 spans 15 amino acids. CDR3 loop: CASTRLAGGTDTQYF. CDR3 nucleotides: TGTGCCAGCACCCGGCTGGCGGGAGGTACAGATACGCAGTATTTT.

The CDR3 loop reads CASSLAGRNNQPQHF. The CDR3 bases are TGCGCCAGCAGCTTGGCCGGACGGAACAATCAGCCCCAGCATTTT. J is TRBJ1-5 and V is TRBV5-1; D remains ambiguous. V lost 0 bases to trimming and J lost 3 bases, with 10 bases between them. CDR1 and CDR2 from the germline V gene are SGHRS and YFSETQ. This CDR3 has 15 residues.

The rearrangement joins TRBV30 to TRBJ1-6; D is uncertain. The germline V gene has CDR1 GTSNPN and CDR2 SVGIG (reference sequence). V lost 0 bases and J lost 4, with 10 bases in between. CDR3 length equals 15 residues. The CDR3 sequence: CAWSVRAVYNSPLHF. In DNA form, the CDR3 reads TGTGCCTGGAGTGTAAGGGCCGTTTATAATTCACCCCTCCACTTT.

The chain employs TRBV7-6 and TRBJ2-1; a possible D gene is TRBD2 (5 bases). This CDR3 comprises 16 residues. Germline loops: CDR1 SGHVS, CDR2 FNYEAQ. V was pared by 5 bases and J by 0 bases, with 14 bases between. The CDR3 DNA is TGTGCCAGCAGCCGGACCGACTACGGCTCCTACAATGAGCAGTTCTTC. It specifies CASSRTDYGSYNEQFF.

The chain is built from TRBV4-1 and TRBJ2-3; TRBD2 agrees at 8 bases. The J segment lost 3 bases and the V segment lost 5 bases, leaving 7 bases of the junction unmatched. This CDR3 region has 15 residues. Germline lookup yields CDR1 MGHRA and CDR2 YSYEKL. This chain's CDR3 is CASSWSGSSTDTQYF. As DNA, the CDR3 is TGCGCCAGCAGCTGGAGCGGGAGCTCAACAGATACGCAGTATTTT.

This clone was counted only a few times. The chain carries TRBV10-3 and TRBJ2-1; D not certain. Trimming removed 3 bases from V and 7 bases from J, with 7 bases in between. The CDR3 length is 12 residues. CDR1 is ENHRY and CDR2 is SYGVKD in the germline V gene. CDR3 region: CAISEGENEQFF. DNA for the CDR3: TGTGCCATCAGTGAAGGCGAGAATGAGCAGTTCTTC.

This clone appeared once. The V and J genes are TRBV6-1 and TRBJ1-3; D gene uncertain. The V gene's germline CDR1 is MNHNS and CDR2 SASEGT. This CDR3 contains 12 residues. V was trimmed by 8 bases and J by 0 bases, leaving 5 bases between them. In DNA, the CDR3 is TGTGCCAGCCCTAGCTCTGGAAACACCATATATTTT. Translation: CASPSSGNTIYF.

The chain is built from TRBV2 and TRBJ2-1; tentative D call: TRBD2 (5 bases). Trimming shortened V by 6 bases and J by 5 bases, and 20 bases separated the two germline ends. Germline V gene sequence: CDR1 SNHLY, CDR2 FYNNEI. The length of the CDR3 is 16 residues. In nucleotides, the CDR3 is TGTGCCAGCAGGCCGTCGGGGTCTTTGGCCAACAATGAGCAGTTCTTC. This translates into CASRPSGSLANNEQFF.

CDR3 protein: CASSQDLGLGEQYV. For the CDR3, the DNA is TGCGCCAGCAGCCAAGATCTTGGCCTAGGCGAGCAGTACGTC. The chain uses TRBV4-1 and TRBJ2-7, with D unclear. V was shortened by 0 bases and J by 6 bases, with 12 bases between the two germline ends. The CDR3 is 14 residues long. Germline-derived CDR1 and CDR2 are MGHRA and YSYEKL.

The V call is TRBV10-1, the J call TRBJ2-1; TRBD2 agrees at 7 bases. Trimming took 0 bases from V and 7 from J; bases not matched to a gene: 9. This CDR3 spans 16 amino acids. The V gene's germline CDR1 is WNHNN and CDR2 SYGVQD (reference sequence). CDR3 region: CASSESGGSTRNEQFF. CDR3 DNA sequence: TGCGCCAGCAGTGAGTCGGGCGGGAGTACGAGGAATGAGCAGTTCTTC.

The chain recombines TRBV18 with TRBJ1-1; 7 bases are a match to TRBD1. Germline V gene data show CDR1 as KGHSH and CDR2 as LQKENI. CDR3 length equals 12 residues. V shed 5 bases and J 7 bases; nucleotides not matched to a gene: 4. This chain's CDR3 is CASSSDRLEAFF. CDR3 DNA sequence: TGTGCCAGCTCATCGGACAGGCTTGAAGCTTTCTTT.

The chain uses TRBV5-1 and TRBJ2-2; D may be TRBD1 or TRBD2 (5 bases each). The CDR3 is 12 residues long. Germline V gene sequence: CDR1 SGHRS, CDR2 YFSETQ. With 4 bases removed from V and 6 bases from J, the gap between germline ends came to 7 bases. CDR3 DNA: TGCGCCAGCAGCAGGGACGCCGGGGAGCTGTTTTTT. Encoded protein: CASSRDAGELFF. Drawing the rest from reference TRBV5-1 and TRBJ2-2, the complete variable domain is KAGVTQTPRYLIKTRGQQVTLSCSPISGHRSVSWYQQTPGQGLQFLFEYFSETQRNKGNFPGRFSGRQFSNSRSEMNVSTLELGDSALYLCASSRDAGELFFGEGSRLTVL.

The V and J genes are TRBV7-2 and TRBJ1-5, with D hard to call. Per the germline V gene, CDR1 is SGHTA and CDR2 is FQGNSA. This CDR3 is 14 amino acids long. Deletions cut 3 bases from V and 3 bases from J, with 9 bases between. The CDR3 bases are TGTGCCAGCAGCTTTGAACAGCTCAATCAGCCCCAGCATTTT. Translating it yields CASSFEQLNQPQHF.

CDR3 bases: TGTGCCTGGAGCCGGAGAACCGGGATGACAGATACGCAGTATTTT. It codes for CAWSRRTGMTDTQYF. The chain joins TRBV30 to TRBJ2-3; TRBD2 is a possible D gene (5 bases). Germline CDR1 and CDR2: GTSNPN and SVGIG (reference sequence). Trimming removed 3 bases at V and 3 bases at J, with 16 bases between. This CDR3 region has 15 residues.

The CDR3 bases are TGCGCCAGCAGCTTGGTTAACAGGGTGAACATTCAGTACTTC. Amino acid sequence: CASSLVNRVNIQYF. V gene TRBV5-1 combines with J gene TRBJ2-4, with a weak D call TRBD1 (6 bases). Germline lookup yields CDR1 SGHRS and CDR2 YFSETQ. The V gene lost 0 bases and the J gene lost 7 bases, with 11 bases spanning the gap. CDR3 size: 14 residues.